This record concerns one T cell receptor (beta chain) sequence. These data originate in a study of CD8+ T cells in alopecia areata. The CDR3 sequence is 15 residues long. CDR1 is KGHSH and CDR2 is LQKENI in the germline V gene. Deletions cut 0 bases from V and 1 base from J, with 7 bases between. It was cDNA, reverse transcribed from extracted RNA, that served as the sequencing template. Clones were read by immunoSEQ multiplex PCR, and TCRdb kept only the in-frame ones, dropping some. This table holds 120,000 to 150,000 clones, more than 40% found once. The sequence was obtained from a human donor with alopecia areata. The chain couples TRBV18 to TRBJ2-4; D not certain. The specimen sequenced was CD4+ T cells sorted from blood. The CDR3 protein is CASSPPGIAKNIQYF. The CDR3 nucleotides read TGTGCCAGCTCACCACCAGGGATCGCCAAAAACATTCAGTACTTC.